Shown below are 4 T cell receptor beta chains from a single sample sequenced in a study of patients and donors after allogeneic stem cell transplantation. TCRdb reprocessed the RT-PCR reads via MiXCR and lists one record per CDR3 protein. The repertoire holds 57,000 or so distinct CDR3 sequences, with 10% to 15% as singletons. Sequenced material: blood, either unsorted or a sorted T cell fraction (not recorded which). The receptors were sampled from a human donor who was either an allogeneic HSCT recipient or a stem cell or donor lymphocyte infusion donor (not recorded which). It is not recorded whose cells these are; they may come from a transplant donor.

This clonotype was detected ten times or more. The genes are TRBV14 and TRBJ1-1; D possibly corresponds to TRBD1 (5 bases). The V end was cut by 1 base, the J end by 0 bases, with 9 bases between. The CDR3 runs to 15 residues. Germline values: CDR1 SGHDN, CDR2 FVKESK. The CDR3 region has the DNA TGTGCCAGCAGCCAAGCGGGGCCCTTGAACACTGAAGCTTTCTTT. Protein product: CASSQAGPLNTEAFF.

The DNA for the CDR3 is TGTGCCTCTGAGGACAGGGAAGGAGAGACCCAGTACTTC. This encodes CASEDREGETQYF. The J gene is TRBJ2-5, the V gene TRBV10-3; TRBD1 aligns across 8 bases. CDR3 length: 13 residues. Germline loops: CDR1 ENHRY, CDR2 SYGVKD. The V and J ends lost 11 bases and 4 bases, in that order; junction bases with no gene match: 9.

There are a few counts of this clonotype. The J gene is TRBJ1-2, the V gene TRBV18; TRBD1 matches 7 bases. J was trimmed by 4 bases and V by 3 bases; bases with no gene match: 5. Germline-derived CDR1 and CDR2 are KGHSH and LQKENI. The CDR3 length is 14 residues. CDR3 region: CASSPTGSGYGYTF. DNA for the CDR3: TGTGCCAGCTCACCGACAGGGTCGGGCTATGGCTACACCTTC.

This clonotype was recorded a few times. The chain joins TRBV20-1 to TRBJ2-1; D remains unclear. The CDR3 is made up of 12 amino acids. Per germline, CDR1 DFQATT and CDR2 SNEGSKA (reference sequence). Trimming shortened V by 4 bases and J by 5 bases, and 9 bases separated the two germline ends. The chain's CDR3 is CSATTSNNEQFF. CDR3 bases: TGCAGTGCTACCACAAGTAACAATGAGCAGTTCTTC.